The T cell receptor beta chain under discussion was sequenced for a study of T cells after yellow fever vaccination. The overall study: Preparing low-cell-number fractions relied on SMART-Seq v4 Ultra Low Input.

TCRdb re-analysed the 5' RACE reads in MiXCR, keeping a single row per CDR3 protein. The data contain approximately 510,000 distinct CDR3 sequences, about a fifth of them singletons. A remark on this clonotype: Antigen unknown.

Study outcomes and limitations: Though it reached lower strength, the secondary response hit its peak faster, day 5 versus 15. Although most clonotypes did not, a small share appeared in both CD4 and CD8 compartments.

The receptor's source is a young man who received the YFV17D yellow fever vaccine. The source material was PBMCs, sampled approximately 20 days after the first yellow fever vaccination.

The CDR3 DNA reads TGTGCCAGCAGCCAAGGGGTGGGGGGAAGCACAGATACGCAGTATTTT. Amino acid sequence: CASSQGVGGSTDTQYF. The chain is built from TRBV3-1 and TRBJ2-3; a possible D gene is TRBD2 (6 bases). The CDR3 is 16 amino acids. The V end was cut by 1 base, the J end by 0 bases, with 11 bases between. Germline assignment: CDR1 LGHDT and CDR2 YNNKEL (reference sequence).